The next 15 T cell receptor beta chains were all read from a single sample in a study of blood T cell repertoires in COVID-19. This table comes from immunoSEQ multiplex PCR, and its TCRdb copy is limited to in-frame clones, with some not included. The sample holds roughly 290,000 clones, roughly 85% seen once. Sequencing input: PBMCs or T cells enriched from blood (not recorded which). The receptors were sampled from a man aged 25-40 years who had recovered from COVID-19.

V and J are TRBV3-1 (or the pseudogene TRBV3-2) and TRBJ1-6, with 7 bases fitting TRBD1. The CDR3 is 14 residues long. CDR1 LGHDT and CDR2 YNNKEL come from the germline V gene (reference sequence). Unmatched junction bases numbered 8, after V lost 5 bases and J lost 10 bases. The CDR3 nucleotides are TGTGCCAGCAGCAGAACCACAGGGGACTCACCCCTCCACTTT. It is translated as CASSRTTGDSPLHF.

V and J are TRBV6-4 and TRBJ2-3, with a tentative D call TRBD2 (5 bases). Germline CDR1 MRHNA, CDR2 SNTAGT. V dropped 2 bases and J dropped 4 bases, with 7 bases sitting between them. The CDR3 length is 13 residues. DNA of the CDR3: TGTGCCAGCAGTGACGGTAGCGCAGATACGCAGTATTTT. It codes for CASSDGSADTQYF.

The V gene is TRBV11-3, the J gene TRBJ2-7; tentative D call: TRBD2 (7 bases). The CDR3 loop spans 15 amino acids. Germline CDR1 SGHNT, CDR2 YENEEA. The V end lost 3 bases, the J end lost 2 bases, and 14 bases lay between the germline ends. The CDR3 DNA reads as TGTGCCAGCAGCTTTAGGGGGGGGAAAACCTACGAGCAGTACTTC. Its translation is CASSFRGGKTYEQYF.

The CDR3 DNA sequence: TGTGCCAGCAGTTTATCAATAGGAGCGGGGGGGAGCACAGATACGCAGTATTTT. It codes for CASSLSIGAGGSTDTQYF. The V call is TRBV27, the J call TRBJ2-3, with 10 bases matching TRBD2. CDR1 and CDR2 (germline): MNHEY, SMNVEV (reference sequence). J gave up 0 bases and V 0 bases, and 6 bases lay outside the gene matches. This CDR3 is 18 amino acids long.

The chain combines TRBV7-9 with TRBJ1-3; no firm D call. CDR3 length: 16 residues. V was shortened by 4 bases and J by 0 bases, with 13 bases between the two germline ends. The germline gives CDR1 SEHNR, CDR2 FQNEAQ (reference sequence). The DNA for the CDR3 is TGTGCCAGCAGCTACCGAGGGAGCCTCTCTGGAAACACCATATATTTT. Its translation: CASSYRGSLSGNTIYF.

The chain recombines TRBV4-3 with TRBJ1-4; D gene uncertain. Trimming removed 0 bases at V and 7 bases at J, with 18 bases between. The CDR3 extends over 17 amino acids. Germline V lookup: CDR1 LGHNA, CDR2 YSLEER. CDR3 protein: CASSQEPHGFTGEKLFF. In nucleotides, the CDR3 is TGCGCCAGCAGCCAAGAGCCCCACGGATTCACGGGTGAAAAACTGTTTTTT.

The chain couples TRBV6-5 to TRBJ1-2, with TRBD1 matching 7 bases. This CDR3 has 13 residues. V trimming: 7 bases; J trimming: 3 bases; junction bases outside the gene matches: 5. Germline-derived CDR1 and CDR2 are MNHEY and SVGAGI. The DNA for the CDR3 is TGTGCCAGCACAACAGGGGAGGACTATGGCTACACCTTC. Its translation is CASTTGEDYGYTF.

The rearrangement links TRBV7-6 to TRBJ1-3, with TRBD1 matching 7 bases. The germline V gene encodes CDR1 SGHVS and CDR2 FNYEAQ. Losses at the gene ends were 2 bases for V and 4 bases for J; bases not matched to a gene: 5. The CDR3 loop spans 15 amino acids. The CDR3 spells CASSLIGTEGNTIYF. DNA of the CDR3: TGTGCCAGCAGCTTAATCGGGACAGAGGGAAACACCATATATTTT.

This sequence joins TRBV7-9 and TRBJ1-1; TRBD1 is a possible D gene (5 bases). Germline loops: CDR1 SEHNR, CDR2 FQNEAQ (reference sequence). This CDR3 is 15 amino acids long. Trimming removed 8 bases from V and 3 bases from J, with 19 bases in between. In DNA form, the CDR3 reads TGTGCCAGCGTCTTTCTGGGGCGGGACGACACTGAAGCTTTCTTT. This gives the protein CASVFLGRDDTEAFF. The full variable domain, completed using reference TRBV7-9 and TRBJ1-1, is DTGVSQNPRHKITKRGQNVTFRCDPISEHNRLYWYRQTLGQGPEFLTYFQNEAQLEKSRLLSDRFSAERPKGSFSTLEIQRTEQGDSAMYLCASVFLGRDDTEAFFGQGTRLTVV.

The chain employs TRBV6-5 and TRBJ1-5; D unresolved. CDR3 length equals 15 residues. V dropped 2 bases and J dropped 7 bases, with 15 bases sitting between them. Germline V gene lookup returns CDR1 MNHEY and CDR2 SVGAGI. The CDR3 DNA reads TGTGCCAGCAGTTACGATTCAAGCGCGCGGCAGCCCCAGCATTTT. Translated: CASSYDSSARQPQHF.

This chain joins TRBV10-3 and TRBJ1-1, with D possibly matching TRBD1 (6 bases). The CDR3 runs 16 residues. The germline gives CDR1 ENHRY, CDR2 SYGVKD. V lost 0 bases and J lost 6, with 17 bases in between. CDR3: CAISESSPGVDSEAFF. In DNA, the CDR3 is TGTGCCATCAGTGAGTCGTCTCCAGGGGTGGATTCTGAAGCTTTCTTT.

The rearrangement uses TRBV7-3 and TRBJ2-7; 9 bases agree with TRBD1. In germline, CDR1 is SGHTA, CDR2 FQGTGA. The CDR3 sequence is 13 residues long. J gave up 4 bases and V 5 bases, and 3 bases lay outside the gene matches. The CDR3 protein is CASSPGTGYEQYF. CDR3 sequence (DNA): TGTGCCAGCAGCCCCGGGACAGGGTACGAGCAGTACTTC.

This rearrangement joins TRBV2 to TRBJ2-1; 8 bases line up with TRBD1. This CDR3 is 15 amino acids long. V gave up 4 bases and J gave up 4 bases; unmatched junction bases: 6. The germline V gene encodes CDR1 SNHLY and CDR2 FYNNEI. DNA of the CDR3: TGTGCCAGCAGTGCCACAGGGGGATCTTACAATGAGCAGTTCTTC. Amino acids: CASSATGGSYNEQFF.

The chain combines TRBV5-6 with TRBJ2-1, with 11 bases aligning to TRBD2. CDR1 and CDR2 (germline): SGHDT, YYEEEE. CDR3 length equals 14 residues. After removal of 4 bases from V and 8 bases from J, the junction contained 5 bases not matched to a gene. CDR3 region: CASSNSGGVHEQFF. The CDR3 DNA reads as TGTGCCAGCAGCAATAGCGGGGGGGTACATGAGCAGTTCTTC.

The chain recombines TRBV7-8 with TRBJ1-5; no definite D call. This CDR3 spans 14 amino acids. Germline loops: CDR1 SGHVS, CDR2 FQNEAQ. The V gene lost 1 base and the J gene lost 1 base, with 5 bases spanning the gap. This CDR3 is CASSLGQSNQPQHF. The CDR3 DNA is TGTGCCAGCAGCTTAGGCCAGAGCAATCAGCCCCAGCATTTT.